The 5 T cell receptor beta chains listed next were all sequenced from one sample in a study of blood T cell repertoires in COVID-19. Profiled with immunoSEQ multiplex PCR; TCRdb holds only in-frame clones, not every one. This sample has hundreds of thousands of clones, with about 90% found just once. The material sequenced was peripheral blood. The receptors shown here come from a woman aged 18-29 years with acute or convalescent COVID-19.

This chain connects TRBV28 to TRBJ1-5; TRBD1 might be the D (6 bases). The germline CDR1 and CDR2 sequences are MDHEN and SYDVKM. The CDR3 consists of 15 residues. The V and J ends lost 1 base and 4 bases respectively, with 11 bases between them. CDR3 amino acids: CASSLFRGSNQPQHF. The DNA of the CDR3 is TGTGCCAGCAGTTTATTCAGGGGTAGTAATCAGCCCCAGCATTTT. Together with reference TRBV28 and TRBJ1-5, the CDR3 gives the full variable domain: DVKVTQSSRYLVKRTGEKVFLECVQDMDHENMFWYRQDPGLGLRLIYFSYDVKMKEKGDIPEGYSVSREKKERFSLILESASTNQTSMYLCASSLFRGSNQPQHFGDGTRLSIL.

The genes are TRBV6-5 and TRBJ1-1, with TRBD1 matching 7 bases. V dropped 6 bases and J dropped 4; count of bases not matched to a gene: 8. Per the germline V gene, CDR1 is MNHEY and CDR2 is SVGAGI. The CDR3 consists of 14 residues. The CDR3 nucleotides read TGTGCCAGCAGATACACAGGGGAGGCCACTGAAGCTTTCTTT. It is translated as CASRYTGEATEAFF.

The chain joins TRBV11-2 to TRBJ2-7; 8 nucleotides match TRBD1. The germline CDR1 and CDR2 sequences are SGHAT and FQNNGV. V lost 1 base and J lost 3; bases outside the gene matches: 5. CDR3 length equals 15 residues. This chain's CDR3 is CASSLAGGAIYEQYF. In DNA form, the CDR3 reads TGTGCCAGCAGCTTAGCAGGGGGCGCAATCTACGAGCAGTACTTC.

V gene TRBV3-1 (or the pseudogene TRBV3-2) combines with J gene TRBJ2-7, with 9 bases aligning to TRBD2. The CDR3 contains 15 residues. Trimming cost V 3 bases and J 4 bases; bases outside gene matches: 7. Germline V CDR1 and CDR2: LGHDT, YNNKEL (reference sequence). The CDR3 nucleotides read TGTGCCAGCAGCCACCCAGCGGGGGGTGTGTACGAGCAGTACTTC. Encoded protein: CASSHPAGGVYEQYF.

The chain is built from TRBV5-8 and TRBJ1-5; TRBD1 matches 9 bases. Per germline, CDR1 SGHTS and CDR2 YDEGEE. Unmatched junction bases numbered 12, after V lost 0 bases and J lost 5 bases. The CDR3 has 18 amino acids. CDR3 coding DNA: TGTGCCAGCAGCTTGGAACCCCCCGGGACAGGGATCGATCAGCCCCAGCATTTT. This gives the protein CASSLEPPGTGIDQPQHF.